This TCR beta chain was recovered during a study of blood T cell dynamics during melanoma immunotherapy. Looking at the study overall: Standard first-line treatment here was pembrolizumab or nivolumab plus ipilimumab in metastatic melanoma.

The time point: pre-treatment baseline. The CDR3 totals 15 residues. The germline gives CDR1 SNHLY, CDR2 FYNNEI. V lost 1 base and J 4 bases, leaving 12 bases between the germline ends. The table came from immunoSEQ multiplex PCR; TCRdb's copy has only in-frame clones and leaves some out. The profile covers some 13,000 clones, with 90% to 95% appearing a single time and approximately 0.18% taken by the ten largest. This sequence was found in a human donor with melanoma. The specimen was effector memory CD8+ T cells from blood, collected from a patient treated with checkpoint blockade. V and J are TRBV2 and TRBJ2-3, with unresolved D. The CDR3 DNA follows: TGTGCCAGCAGTGAAGAGGGATCAGAGGCAGATACGCAGTATTTT. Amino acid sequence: CASSEEGSEADTQYF. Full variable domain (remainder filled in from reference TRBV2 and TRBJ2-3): EPEVTQTPSHQVTQMGQEVILRCVPISNHLYFYWYRQILGQKVEFLVSFYNNEISEKSEIFDDQFSVERPDGSNFTLKIRSTKLEDSAMYFCASSEEGSEADTQYFGPGTRLTVL.